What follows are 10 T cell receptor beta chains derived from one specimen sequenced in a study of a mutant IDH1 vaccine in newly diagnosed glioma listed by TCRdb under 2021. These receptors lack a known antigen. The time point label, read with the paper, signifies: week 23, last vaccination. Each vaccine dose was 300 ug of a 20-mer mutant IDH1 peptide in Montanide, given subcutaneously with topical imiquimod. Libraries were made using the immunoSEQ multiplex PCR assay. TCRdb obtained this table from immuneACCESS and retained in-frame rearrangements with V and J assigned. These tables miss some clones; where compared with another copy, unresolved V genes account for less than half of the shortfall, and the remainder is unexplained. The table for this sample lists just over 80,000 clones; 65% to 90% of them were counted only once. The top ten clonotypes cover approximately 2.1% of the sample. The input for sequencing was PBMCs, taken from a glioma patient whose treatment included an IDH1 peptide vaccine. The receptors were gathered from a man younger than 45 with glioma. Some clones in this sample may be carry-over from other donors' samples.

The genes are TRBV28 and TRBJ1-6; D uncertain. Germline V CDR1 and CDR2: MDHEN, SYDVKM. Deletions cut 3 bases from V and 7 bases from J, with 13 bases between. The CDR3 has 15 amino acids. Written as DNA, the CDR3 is TGTGCCAGCAGTTTTACGAGCTTTCGGAATTCACCCCTCCACTTT. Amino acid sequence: CASSFTSFRNSPLHF.

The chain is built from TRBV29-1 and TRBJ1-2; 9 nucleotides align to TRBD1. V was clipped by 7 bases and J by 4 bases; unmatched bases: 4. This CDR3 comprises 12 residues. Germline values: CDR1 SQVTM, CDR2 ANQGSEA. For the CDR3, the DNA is TGCAGCGGCACAGGGGGCGGCTATGGCTACACCTTC. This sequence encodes CSGTGGGYGYTF.

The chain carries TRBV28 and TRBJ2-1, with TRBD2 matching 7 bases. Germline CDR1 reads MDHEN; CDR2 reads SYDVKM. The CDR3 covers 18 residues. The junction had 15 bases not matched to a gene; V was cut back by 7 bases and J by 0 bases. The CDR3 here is CASTPIFPGGPSYNEQFF. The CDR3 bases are TGTGCCAGCACCCCTATATTCCCGGGGGGACCCTCCTACAATGAGCAGTTCTTC.

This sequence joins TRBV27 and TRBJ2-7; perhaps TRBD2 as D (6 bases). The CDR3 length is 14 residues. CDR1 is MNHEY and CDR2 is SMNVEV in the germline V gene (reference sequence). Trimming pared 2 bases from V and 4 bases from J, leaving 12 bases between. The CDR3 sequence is CASSLRGGRYEQYF. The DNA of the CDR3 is TGTGCCAGCAGTTTACGGGGAGGTCGGTACGAGCAGTACTTC.

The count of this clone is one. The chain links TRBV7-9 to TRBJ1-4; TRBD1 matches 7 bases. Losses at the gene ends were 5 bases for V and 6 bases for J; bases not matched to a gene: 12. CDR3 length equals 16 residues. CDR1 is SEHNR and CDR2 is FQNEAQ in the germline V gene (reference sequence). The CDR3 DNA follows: TGTGCCAGCAGCCTAGGCAACAGGGGAGGAGATGAAAAACTGTTTTTT. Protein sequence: CASSLGNRGGDEKLFF.

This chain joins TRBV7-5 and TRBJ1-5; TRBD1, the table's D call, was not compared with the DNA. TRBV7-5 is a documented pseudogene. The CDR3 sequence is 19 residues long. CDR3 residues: CARSLSDREQKRGNQPQHF. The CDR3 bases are TGTGCCAGAAGCCTATCGGACAGGGAACAAAAAAGGGGCAATCAGCCCCAGCATTTT.

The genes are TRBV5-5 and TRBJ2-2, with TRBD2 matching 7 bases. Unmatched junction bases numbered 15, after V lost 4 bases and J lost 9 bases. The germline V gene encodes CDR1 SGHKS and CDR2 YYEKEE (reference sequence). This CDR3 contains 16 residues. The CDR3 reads CASSPFEGGPARELFF. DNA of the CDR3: TGTGCCAGCAGCCCCTTTGAGGGAGGGCCGGCCCGGGAGCTGTTTTTT.

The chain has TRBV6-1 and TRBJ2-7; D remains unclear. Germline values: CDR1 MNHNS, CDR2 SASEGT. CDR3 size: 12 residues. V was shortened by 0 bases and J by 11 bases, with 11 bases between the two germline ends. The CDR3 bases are TGTGCCAGCAGTGAAGCGATGACGTATGAGTACTTC. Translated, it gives CASSEAMTYEYF.

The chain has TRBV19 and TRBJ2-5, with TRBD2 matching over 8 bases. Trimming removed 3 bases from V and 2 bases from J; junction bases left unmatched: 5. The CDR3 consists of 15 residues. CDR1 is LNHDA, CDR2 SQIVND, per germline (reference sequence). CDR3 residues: CASSINSGTQETQYF. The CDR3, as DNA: TGTGCCAGTAGTATCAATAGCGGGACGCAAGAGACCCAGTACTTC.

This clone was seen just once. This CDR3 is CASRPGPDYGYTF. For the CDR3, the DNA is TGTGCCAGCAGACCAGGGCCGGACTATGGCTACACCTTC. The V gene is TRBV6-5, the J gene TRBJ1-2; weak D call: TRBD1 (5 bases). V lost 6 bases, J lost 3 bases, and 11 bases lay in between. CDR3 length: 13 amino acids. The germline CDR1 and CDR2 sequences are MNHEY and SVGAGI.